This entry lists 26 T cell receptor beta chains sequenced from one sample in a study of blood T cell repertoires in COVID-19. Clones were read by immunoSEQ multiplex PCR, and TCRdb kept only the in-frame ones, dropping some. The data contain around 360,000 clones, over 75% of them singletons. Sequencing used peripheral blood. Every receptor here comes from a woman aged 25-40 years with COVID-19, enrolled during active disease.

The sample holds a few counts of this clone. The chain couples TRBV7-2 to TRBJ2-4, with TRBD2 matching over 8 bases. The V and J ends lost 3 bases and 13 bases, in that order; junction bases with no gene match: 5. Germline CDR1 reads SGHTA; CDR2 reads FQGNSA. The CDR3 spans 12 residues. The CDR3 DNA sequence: TGTGCCAGCAGCTTGAGCGGGAGATTACAGTACTTC. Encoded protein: CASSLSGRLQYF. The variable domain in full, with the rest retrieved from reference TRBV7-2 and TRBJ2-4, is GAGVSQSPSNKVTEKGKDVELRCDPISGHTALYWYRQSLGQGLEFLIYFQGNSAPDKSGLPSDRFSAERTGGSVSTLTIQRTQQEDSAVYLCASSLSGRLQYFGAGTRLSVL.

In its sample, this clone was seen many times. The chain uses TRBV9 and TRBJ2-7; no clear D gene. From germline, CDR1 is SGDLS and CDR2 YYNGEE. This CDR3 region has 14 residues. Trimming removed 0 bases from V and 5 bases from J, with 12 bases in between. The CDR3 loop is CASSVAWSGDEQYF. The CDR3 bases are TGTGCCAGCAGCGTAGCTTGGTCAGGCGACGAGCAGTACTTC.

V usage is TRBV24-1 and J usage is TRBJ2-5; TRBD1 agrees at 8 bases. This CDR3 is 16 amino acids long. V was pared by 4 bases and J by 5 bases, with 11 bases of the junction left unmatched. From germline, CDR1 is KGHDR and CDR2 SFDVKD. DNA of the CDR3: TGTGCCACCAGTGAGACCGACAGGGGCTTGGGGGAGACCCAGTACTTC. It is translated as CATSETDRGLGETQYF.

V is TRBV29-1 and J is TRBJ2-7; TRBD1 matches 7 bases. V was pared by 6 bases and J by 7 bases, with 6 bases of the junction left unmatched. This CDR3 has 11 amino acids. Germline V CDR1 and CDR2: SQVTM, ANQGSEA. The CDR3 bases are TGCAGCGTCCGACAGGGCCCGGAGCAGTACTTC. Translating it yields CSVRQGPEQYF.

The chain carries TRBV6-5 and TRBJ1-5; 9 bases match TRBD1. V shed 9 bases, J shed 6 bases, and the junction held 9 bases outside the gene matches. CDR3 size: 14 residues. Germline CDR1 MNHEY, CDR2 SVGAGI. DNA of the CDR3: TGTGCCAGTTCGCGGACAGGGGAAAGTCAGCCCCAGCATTTT. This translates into CASSRTGESQPQHF.

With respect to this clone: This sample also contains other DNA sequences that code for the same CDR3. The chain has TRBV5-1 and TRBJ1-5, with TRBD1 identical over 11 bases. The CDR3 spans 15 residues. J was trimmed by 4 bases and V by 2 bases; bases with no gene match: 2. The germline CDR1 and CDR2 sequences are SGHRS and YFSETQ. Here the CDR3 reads CASSLGTGGNQPQHF. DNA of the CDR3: TGCGCCAGCAGCTTAGGGACAGGGGGGAATCAGCCCCAGCATTTT.

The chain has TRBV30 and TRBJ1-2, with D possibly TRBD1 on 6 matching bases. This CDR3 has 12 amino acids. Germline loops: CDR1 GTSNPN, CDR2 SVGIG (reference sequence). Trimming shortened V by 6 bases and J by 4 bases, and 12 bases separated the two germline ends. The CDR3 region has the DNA TGTGCCTGTCGTACAGGGATCTATGGCTACACCTTC. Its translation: CACRTGIYGYTF.

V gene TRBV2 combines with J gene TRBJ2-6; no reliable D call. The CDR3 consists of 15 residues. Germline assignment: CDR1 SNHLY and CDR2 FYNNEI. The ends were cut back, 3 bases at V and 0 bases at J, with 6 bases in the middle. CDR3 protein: CASSDDNSGANVLTF. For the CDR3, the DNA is TGTGCCAGCAGTGATGACAACTCTGGGGCCAACGTCCTGACTTTC.

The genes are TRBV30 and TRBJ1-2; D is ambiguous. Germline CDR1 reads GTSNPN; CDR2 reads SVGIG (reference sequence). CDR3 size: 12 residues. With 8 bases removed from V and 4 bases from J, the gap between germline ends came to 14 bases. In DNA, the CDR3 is TGTGCCGAACAAGGACGGGGCTATGGCTACACCTTC. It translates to CAEQGRGYGYTF.

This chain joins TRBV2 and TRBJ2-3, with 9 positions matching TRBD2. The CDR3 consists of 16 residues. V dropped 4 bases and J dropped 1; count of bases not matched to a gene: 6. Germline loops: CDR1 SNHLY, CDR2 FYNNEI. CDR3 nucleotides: TGTGCCAGCAGTGGGGCGATAGCGGGAGGCACAGATACGCAGTATTTT. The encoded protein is CASSGAIAGGTDTQYF.

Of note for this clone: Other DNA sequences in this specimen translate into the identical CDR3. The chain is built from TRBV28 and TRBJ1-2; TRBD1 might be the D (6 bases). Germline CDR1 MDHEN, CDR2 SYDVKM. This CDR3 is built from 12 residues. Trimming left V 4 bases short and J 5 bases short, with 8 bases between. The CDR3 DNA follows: TGTGCCAGCAGTTCGGACAGTTATGGCTACACCTTC. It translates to CASSSDSYGYTF.

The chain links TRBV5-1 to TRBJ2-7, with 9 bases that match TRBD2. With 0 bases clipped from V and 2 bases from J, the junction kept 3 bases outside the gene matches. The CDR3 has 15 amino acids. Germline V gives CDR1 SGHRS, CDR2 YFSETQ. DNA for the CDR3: TGCGCCAGCAGCTTGGCCCTAGCGGGGACCTACGAGCAGTACTTC. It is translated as CASSLALAGTYEQYF.

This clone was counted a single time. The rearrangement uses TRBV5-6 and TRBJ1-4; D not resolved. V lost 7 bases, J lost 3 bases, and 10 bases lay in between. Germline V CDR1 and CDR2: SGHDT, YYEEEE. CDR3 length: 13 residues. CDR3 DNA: TGTGCCAGCCACAGTCGTTCTAATGAAAAACTGTTTTTT. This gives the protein CASHSRSNEKLFF.

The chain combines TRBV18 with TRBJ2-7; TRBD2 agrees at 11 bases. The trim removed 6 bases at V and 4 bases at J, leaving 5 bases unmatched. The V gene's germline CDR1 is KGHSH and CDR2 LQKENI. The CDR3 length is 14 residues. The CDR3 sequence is CASSSRTSGYEQYF. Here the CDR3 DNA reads TGTGCCAGCTCCTCTAGGACTAGCGGGTACGAGCAGTACTTC. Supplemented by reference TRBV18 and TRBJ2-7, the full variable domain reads NAGVMQNPRHLVRRRGQEARLRCSPMKGHSHVYWYRQLPEEGLKFMVYLQKENIIDESGMPKERFSAEFPKEGPSILRIQQVVRGDSAAYFCASSSRTSGYEQYFGPGTRLTVT.

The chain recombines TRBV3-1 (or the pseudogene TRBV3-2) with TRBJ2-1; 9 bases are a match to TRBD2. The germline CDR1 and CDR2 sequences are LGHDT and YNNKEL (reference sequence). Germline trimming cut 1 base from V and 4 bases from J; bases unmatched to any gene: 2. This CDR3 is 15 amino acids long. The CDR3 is CASSQASGAYNEQFF. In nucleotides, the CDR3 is TGTGCCAGCAGCCAAGCTAGCGGGGCTTACAATGAGCAGTTCTTC.

The CDR3 reads CAWGRGGSYNEQFF. The CDR3, as DNA: TGTGCCTGGGGACGGGGGGGCTCCTACAATGAGCAGTTCTTC. The chain employs TRBV30 and TRBJ2-1; 8 nucleotides align to TRBD2. Germline lookup yields CDR1 GTSNPN and CDR2 SVGIG (reference sequence). The CDR3 is 14 residues long. The ends lost 5 bases at V and 0 bases at J; junction bases unmatched: 3.

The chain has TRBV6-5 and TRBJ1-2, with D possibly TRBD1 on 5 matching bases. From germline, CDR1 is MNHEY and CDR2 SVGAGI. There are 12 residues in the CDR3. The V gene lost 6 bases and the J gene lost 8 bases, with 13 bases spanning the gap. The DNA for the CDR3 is TGTGCCAGCAGCGTCCAGGGTTGGGGCTACACCTTC. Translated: CASSVQGWGYTF.

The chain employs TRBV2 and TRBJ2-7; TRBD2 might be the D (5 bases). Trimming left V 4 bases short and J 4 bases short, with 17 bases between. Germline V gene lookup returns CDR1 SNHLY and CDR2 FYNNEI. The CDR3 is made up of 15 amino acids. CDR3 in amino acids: CASSGPLLGPYEQYF. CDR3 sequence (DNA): TGTGCCAGCAGTGGTCCCCTACTAGGGCCTTACGAGCAGTACTTC.

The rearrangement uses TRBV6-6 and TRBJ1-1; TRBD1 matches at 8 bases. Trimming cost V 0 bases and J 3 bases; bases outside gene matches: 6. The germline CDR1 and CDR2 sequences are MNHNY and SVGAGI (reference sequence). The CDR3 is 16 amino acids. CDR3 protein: CASSYSPGGKYTEAFF. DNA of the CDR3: TGTGCCAGCAGTTACTCGCCAGGGGGCAAATACACTGAAGCTTTCTTT.

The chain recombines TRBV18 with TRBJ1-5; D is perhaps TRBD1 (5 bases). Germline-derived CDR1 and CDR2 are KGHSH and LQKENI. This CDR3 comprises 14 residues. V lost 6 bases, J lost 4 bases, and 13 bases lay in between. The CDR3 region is CASSAGTANQPQHF. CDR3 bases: TGTGCCAGCTCCGCGGGGACGGCTAATCAGCCCCAGCATTTT.

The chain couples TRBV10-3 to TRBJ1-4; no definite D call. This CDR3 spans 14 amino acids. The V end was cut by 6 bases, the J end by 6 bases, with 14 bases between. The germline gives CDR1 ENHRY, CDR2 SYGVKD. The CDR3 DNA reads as TGTGCCATCAGGATGGGAGAGGGAGATGAAAAACTGTTTTTT. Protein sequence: CAIRMGEGDEKLFF.

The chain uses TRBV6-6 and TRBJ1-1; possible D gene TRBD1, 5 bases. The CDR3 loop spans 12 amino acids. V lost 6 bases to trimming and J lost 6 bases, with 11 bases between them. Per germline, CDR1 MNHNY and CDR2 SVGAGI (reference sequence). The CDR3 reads CASSRGGAEAFF. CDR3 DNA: TGTGCCAGCAGCCGGGGGGGGGCTGAAGCTTTCTTT.

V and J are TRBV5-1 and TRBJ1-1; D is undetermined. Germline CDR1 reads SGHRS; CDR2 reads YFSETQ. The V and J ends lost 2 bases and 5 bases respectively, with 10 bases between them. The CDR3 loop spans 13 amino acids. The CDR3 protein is CASSLVAGTEAFF. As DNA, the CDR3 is TGCGCCAGCAGCTTAGTAGCGGGGACTGAAGCTTTCTTT.

CDR3 in DNA: TGTGCCAGCACCGACACCGGGGAGCTGTTTTTT. Translating gives CASTDTGELFF. The V call is TRBV28, the J call TRBJ2-2; D call uncertain. CDR3 size: 11 residues. The V gene lost 7 bases and the J gene lost 3 bases, with 3 bases spanning the gap. CDR1 MDHEN and CDR2 SYDVKM come from the germline V gene.

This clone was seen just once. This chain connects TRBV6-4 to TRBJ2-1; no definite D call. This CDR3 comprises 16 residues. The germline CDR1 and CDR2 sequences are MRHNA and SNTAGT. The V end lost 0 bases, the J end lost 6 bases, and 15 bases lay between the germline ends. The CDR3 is CASSDSSQAPFNEQFF. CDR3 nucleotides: TGTGCCAGCAGTGACTCGAGCCAAGCGCCATTCAATGAGCAGTTCTTC.

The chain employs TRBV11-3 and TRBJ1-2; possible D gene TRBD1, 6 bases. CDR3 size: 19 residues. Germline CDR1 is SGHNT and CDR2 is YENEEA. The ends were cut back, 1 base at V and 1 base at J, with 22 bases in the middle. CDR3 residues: CASSLGWGQDRTFNYGYTF. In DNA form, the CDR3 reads TGTGCCAGCAGCTTAGGGTGGGGTCAGGACAGAACTTTTAACTATGGCTACACCTTC.